This T cell receptor (beta chain) originates from a study of shared clonotypes between healthy human individuals. Background on the study: Each donor contributed plates that comprised three CD4 naive, three CD4 memory, two CD8 naive and one CD8 memory.

In regard to this clone: What it binds is not known.

This CDR3 has 12 residues. CDR1 MNHNY and CDR2 SVGAGI come from the germline V gene (reference sequence). Trimming shortened V by 7 bases and J by 5 bases, and 12 bases separated the two germline ends. CD45RO-negative cells were positively selected for CCR7, leaving out terminally differentiated effector memory CD45RA+ cells. Every contributor of samples was a Caucasian grown-up residing in Nashville, Tennessee. Broader study findings: A generally larger estimated richness was seen in naive subsets than in memory subsets.

Generated by immunoSEQ multiplex PCR, the TCRdb table keeps only in-frame clones and is missing some. The sample records 600,000 or so clones, 98% being singletons. The source is a man aged 25 to 40 in good health. This rearrangement joins TRBV6-6 to TRBJ2-7; no clear D gene. Sequenced: naive CD8+ T cells sorted from blood. The CDR3 region has the DNA TGTGCCAGCATGATACGCCCTGACGAGCAGTACTTC. Translated, it gives CASMIRPDEQYF.